The present entry profiles one T cell receptor (beta chain) with its context. This sample is part of a study of blood T cell repertoires in COVID-19. The overall study: T cells, B-cell-depleted T cells, or PBMCs provided the cDNA or gDNA that served as material.

The CDR3 length is 14 residues. This table comes from immunoSEQ multiplex PCR, and its TCRdb copy is limited to in-frame clones, with some not included. The sample has about 220,000 clones; roughly 84% are singletons. The chain couples TRBV21-1 to TRBJ2-1; TRBD1, the table's D call, was not compared with the DNA. TRBV21-1 is tagged as a pseudogene. The clonotype comes from a woman aged 60-75 years with acute or convalescent COVID-19. The material sequenced was peripheral blood. This CDR3 is CASTTGEEYNEQFF. CDR3 coding DNA: TGTGCCAGCACCACAGGGGAGGAGTACAATGAGCAGTTCTTC.